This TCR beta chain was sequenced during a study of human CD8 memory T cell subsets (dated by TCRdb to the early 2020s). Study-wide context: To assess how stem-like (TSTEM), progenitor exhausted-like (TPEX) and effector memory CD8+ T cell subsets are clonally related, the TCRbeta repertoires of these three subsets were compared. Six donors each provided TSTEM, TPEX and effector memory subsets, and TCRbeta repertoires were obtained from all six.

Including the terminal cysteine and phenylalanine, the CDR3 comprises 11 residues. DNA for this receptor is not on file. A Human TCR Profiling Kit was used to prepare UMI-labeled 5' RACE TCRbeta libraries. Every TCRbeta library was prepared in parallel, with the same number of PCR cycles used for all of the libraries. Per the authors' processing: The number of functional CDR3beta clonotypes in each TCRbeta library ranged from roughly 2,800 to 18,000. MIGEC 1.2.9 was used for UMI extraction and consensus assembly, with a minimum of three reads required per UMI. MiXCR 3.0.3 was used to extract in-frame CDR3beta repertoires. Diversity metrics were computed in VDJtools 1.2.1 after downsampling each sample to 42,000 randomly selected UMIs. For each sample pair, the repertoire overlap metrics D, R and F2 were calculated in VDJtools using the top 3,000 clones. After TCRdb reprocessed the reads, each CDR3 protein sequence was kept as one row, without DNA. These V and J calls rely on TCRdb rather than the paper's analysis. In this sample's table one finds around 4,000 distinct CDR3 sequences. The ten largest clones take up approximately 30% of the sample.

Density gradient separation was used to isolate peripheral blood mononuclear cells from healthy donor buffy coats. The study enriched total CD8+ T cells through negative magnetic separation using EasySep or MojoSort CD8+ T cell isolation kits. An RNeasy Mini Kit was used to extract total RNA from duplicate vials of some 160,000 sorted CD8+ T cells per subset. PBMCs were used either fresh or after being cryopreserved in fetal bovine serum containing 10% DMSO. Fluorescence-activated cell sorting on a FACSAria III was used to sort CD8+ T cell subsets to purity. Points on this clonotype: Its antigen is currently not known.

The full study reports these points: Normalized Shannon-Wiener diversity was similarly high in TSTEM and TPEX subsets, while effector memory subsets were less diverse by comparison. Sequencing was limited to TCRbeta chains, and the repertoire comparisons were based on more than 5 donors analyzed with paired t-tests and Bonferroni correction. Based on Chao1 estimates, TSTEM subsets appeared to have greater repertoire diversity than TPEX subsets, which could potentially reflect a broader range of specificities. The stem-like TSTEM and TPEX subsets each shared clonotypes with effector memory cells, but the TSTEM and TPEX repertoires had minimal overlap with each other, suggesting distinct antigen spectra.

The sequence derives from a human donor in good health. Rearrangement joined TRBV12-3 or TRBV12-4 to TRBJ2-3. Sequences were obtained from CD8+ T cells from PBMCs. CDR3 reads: CASTSTDTQYF.